Each of the 23 T cell receptor beta chains below was sequenced from the same sample in a study of blood T cell repertoires in COVID-19. Here immunoSEQ multiplex PCR was the method, and the copy in TCRdb shows in-frame clones only, minus some. The sample includes around 400,000 clones, about nine tenths of them seen just once. Sequencing input: PBMCs or T cells enriched from blood (not recorded which). The receptors were sampled from a woman younger than 45 who had recovered from COVID-19.

V gene TRBV9 combines with J gene TRBJ2-1; 10 nucleotides line up with TRBD2. CDR3 size: 15 residues. J was trimmed by 4 bases and V by 3 bases; bases with no gene match: 4. Germline V gene lookup returns CDR1 SGDLS and CDR2 YYNGEE. The CDR3 loop is CASSGRTSGYNEQFF. The CDR3 nucleotides read TGTGCCAGCAGCGGGAGGACTAGCGGATACAATGAGCAGTTCTTC.

The chain employs TRBV7-2 and TRBJ2-5; D is possibly TRBD1 (6 bases). Germline lookup yields CDR1 SGHTA and CDR2 FQGNSA. The CDR3 runs 14 residues. V was cut by 5 bases and J by 5 bases, with 15 bases left in between. The CDR3: CASSPGRGRETQYF. The CDR3 coding sequence is TGTGCCAGCAGCCCCGGCAGGGGCCGGGAGACCCAGTACTTC.

The V gene is TRBV7-3, the J gene TRBJ2-1, with 9 bases that match TRBD2. Germline CDR1 reads SGHTA; CDR2 reads FQGTGA. The CDR3 sequence is 15 residues long. V shed 5 bases and J 6 bases; nucleotides not matched to a gene: 8. CDR3 region: CASSLGGRVGNEQFF. CDR3 coding DNA: TGTGCCAGCAGCCTTGGCGGGAGGGTAGGCAATGAGCAGTTCTTC.

J is TRBJ2-3 and V is TRBV4-3; D possibly corresponds to TRBD2 (6 bases). Trimming took 4 bases from V and 0 from J, leaving 14 bases between them. This CDR3 comprises 16 residues. Germline values: CDR1 LGHNA, CDR2 YSLEER. The CDR3 protein is CASSRETGTSTDTQYF. The CDR3 DNA is TGCGCCAGCAGCCGAGAAACCGGGACTAGCACAGATACGCAGTATTTT.

This clone came up a few times. This sequence joins TRBV10-3 and TRBJ2-1; 14 positions match TRBD2. Germline V gives CDR1 ENHRY, CDR2 SYGVKD. Trimming removed 8 bases from V and 0 bases from J; junction bases left unmatched: 0. The CDR3 spans 15 residues. The CDR3 loop is CAIGTSGSSYNEQFF. For the CDR3, the DNA is TGTGCCATCGGGACTAGCGGGAGCTCCTACAATGAGCAGTTCTTC.

The chain is built from TRBV7-2 and TRBJ1-3; 7 nucleotides align to TRBD1. From germline, CDR1 is SGHTA and CDR2 FQGNSA. V gave up 4 bases and J gave up 4 bases; unmatched junction bases: 7. CDR3 length: 15 amino acids. The chain's CDR3 is CASSSRQGVGNTIYF. CDR3 DNA sequence: TGTGCCAGCAGCTCCCGACAGGGTGTGGGAAACACCATATATTTT.

The gene calls are TRBV25-1 and TRBJ2-1; possibly TRBD2 for D (6 bases). Germline CDR1 reads MGHDK; CDR2 reads SYGVNS. The germline V and J ends were trimmed by 5 bases and 0 bases, with 14 bases remaining between them. The length of the CDR3 is 16 residues. DNA for the CDR3: TGTGCCAGCAGTCTGAGGAGGGTAAGCTCCTACAATGAGCAGTTCTTC. This encodes CASSLRRVSSYNEQFF.

The chain recombines TRBV19 with TRBJ1-1; D is undetermined. The CDR3 runs to 15 residues. V was clipped by 3 bases and J by 0 bases, with 11 bases between them. The germline CDR1 and CDR2 sequences are LNHDA and SQIVND (reference sequence). CDR3 amino acids: CASSISGKMNTEAFF. CDR3 DNA: TGTGCCAGTAGTATTAGCGGCAAGATGAACACTGAAGCTTTCTTT.

The genes are TRBV9 and TRBJ1-4, with TRBD1 identical over 8 bases. The germline gives CDR1 SGDLS, CDR2 YYNGEE. This CDR3 has 17 residues. Unmatched junction bases numbered 6, after V lost 0 bases and J lost 2 bases. The CDR3 nucleotides read TGTGCCAGCAGCGTAGGGGGCAGGGGGCTTACTAATGAAAAACTGTTTTTT. The encoded protein is CASSVGGRGLTNEKLFF. Looking up the rest from reference TRBV9 and TRBJ1-4 gives the full variable domain: DSGVTQTPKHLITATGQRVTLRCSPRSGDLSVYWYQQSLDQGLQFLIQYYNGEERAKGNILERFSAQQFPDLHSELNLSSLELGDSALYFCASSVGGRGLTNEKLFFGSGTQLSVL.

This chain connects TRBV12-3 or TRBV12-4 to TRBJ2-7; D not certain. CDR3 length: 13 residues. Trimming took 6 bases from V and 2 from J, leaving 11 bases between them. Here the CDR3 DNA reads TGTGCCAGCAGCGCAGGAACTCCCTACGAGCAGTACTTC. Translation gives CASSAGTPYEQYF.

The chain joins TRBV10-3 to TRBJ1-2; TRBD1 aligns across 9 bases. Germline CDR1 ENHRY, CDR2 SYGVKD. This CDR3 has 12 residues. The V gene end was trimmed by 4 bases and the J gene end by 6 bases; junction bases not matched to a gene: 0. The DNA for the CDR3 is TGTGCCATCAGTGGGACAGGGGATGGCTACACCTTC. Amino acids: CAISGTGDGYTF.

This clone came up once. The rearrangement uses TRBV28 and TRBJ1-2; D possibly corresponds to TRBD1 (5 bases). The CDR3 covers 14 residues. Germline V gene lookup returns CDR1 MDHEN and CDR2 SYDVKM. Trimming stripped 7 bases from V and 6 bases from J, with 18 bases between. The CDR3 sequence: CASTTPGSRHGYTF. CDR3 DNA: TGTGCCAGCACAACCCCAGGGTCCCGCCATGGCTACACCTTC.

The chain employs TRBV18 and TRBJ2-5; 7 bases agree with TRBD2. The CDR3 loop spans 14 amino acids. The V gene's germline CDR1 is KGHSH and CDR2 LQKENI. Germline trimming cut 6 bases from V and 4 bases from J; bases unmatched to any gene: 8. CDR3 coding DNA: TGTGCCAGCTCGGGCGGGAGTGGGCGAGAGACCCAGTACTTC. Translating it yields CASSGGSGRETQYF.

Of note for this clone: The identical CDR3 is also encoded by other nucleotide sequences in the sample. The V call is TRBV5-4, the J call TRBJ1-3; TRBD1 is a possible D gene (6 bases). V was shortened by 4 bases and J by 0 bases, with 11 bases between the two germline ends. The CDR3 extends over 15 amino acids. Germline V gene lookup returns CDR1 SGHNT and CDR2 YYREEE (reference sequence). The CDR3 here is CASSLTGSSGNTIYF. DNA of the CDR3: TGTGCCAGCAGCCTTACAGGGAGCTCTGGAAACACCATATATTTT.

The chain recombines TRBV5-4 with TRBJ1-2, with 8 bases lining up with TRBD1. Trimming removed 5 bases from V and 0 bases from J; junction bases left unmatched: 21. Germline-derived CDR1 and CDR2 are SGHNT and YYREEE (reference sequence). The CDR3 extends over 20 amino acids. This CDR3 reads CASRTGRTGQSWWTNYGYTF. Written as DNA, the CDR3 is TGTGCCAGCAGGACCGGAAGGACAGGGCAATCCTGGTGGACTAACTATGGCTACACCTTC.

This chain links TRBV27 with TRBJ2-7; possibly TRBD1 for D (6 bases). Germline CDR1 is MNHEY and CDR2 is SMNVEV (reference sequence). The CDR3 length is 14 residues. V lost 1 base and J 7 bases, leaving 14 bases between the germline ends. CDR3 sequence reads: CASSLFLGAGEQYF. Here the CDR3 DNA reads TGTGCCAGCAGTTTATTTTTGGGGGCGGGTGAGCAGTACTTC.

CDR3 bases: TGTGCCAGCAGTTCGCCGACACGCAACTATGGCTACACCTTC. It specifies CASSSPTRNYGYTF. The chain links TRBV27 to TRBJ1-2; D unresolved. The germline V gene encodes CDR1 MNHEY and CDR2 SMNVEV (reference sequence). Trimming took 4 bases from V and 2 from J, leaving 11 bases between them. CDR3 length equals 14 residues.

V is TRBV3-1 (or the pseudogene TRBV3-2) and J is TRBJ1-2; D is ambiguous. The V end lost 6 bases, the J end lost 4 bases, and 21 bases lay between the germline ends. Germline loops: CDR1 LGHDT, CDR2 YNNKEL (reference sequence). The CDR3 runs 16 residues. The CDR3 bases are TGTGCCAGCAGAGAGCCGCTCTCTTCGGTCGGCTATGGCTACACCTTC. This translates into CASREPLSSVGYGYTF.

This chain connects TRBV15 to TRBJ1-5; no reliable D call. Germline loops: CDR1 LNHNV, CDR2 YYDKDF (reference sequence). The CDR3 totals 14 residues. Between the trimmed V and J ends, which lost 1 base and 3 bases, there was a span of 7 bases. The CDR3 is CATSRGGPNQPQHF. In nucleotides, the CDR3 is TGTGCCACCAGCAGAGGAGGGCCCAATCAGCCCCAGCATTTT.

J is TRBJ2-7 and V is TRBV18; 8 positions match TRBD1. This CDR3 has 13 residues. After removal of 4 bases from V and 6 bases from J, the junction contained 5 bases not matched to a gene. CDR1 is KGHSH and CDR2 is LQKENI in the germline V gene. In nucleotides, the CDR3 is TGTGCCAGCTCACAGGGGACAGGAAGCGAGCAGTACTTC. Translated, it gives CASSQGTGSEQYF.

The gene calls are TRBV11-3 and TRBJ1-1; D perhaps matches TRBD1 (6 bases). The germline V gene encodes CDR1 SGHNT and CDR2 YENEEA. V was pared by 0 bases and J by 5 bases, with 10 bases between. The CDR3 contains 14 residues. In nucleotides, the CDR3 is TGTGCCAGCAGCTTAGAACAGGGTATGACTGAAGCTTTCTTT. This codes for CASSLEQGMTEAFF.

This chain connects TRBV24-1 to TRBJ1-5, with TRBD1 identical over 9 bases. V was clipped by 7 bases and J by 4 bases; unmatched bases: 1. Germline lookup yields CDR1 KGHDR and CDR2 SFDVKD. The CDR3 is made up of 13 amino acids. CDR3 sequence (DNA): TGTGCCACCAGCGGGACAGGGAATCAGCCCCAGCATTTT. Its protein product is CATSGTGNQPQHF.

This sequence joins TRBV2 and TRBJ1-5; possibly TRBD1 for D (5 bases). Trimming took 5 bases from V and 0 from J, leaving 11 bases between them. The CDR3 covers 15 residues. From germline, CDR1 is SNHLY and CDR2 FYNNEI. CDR3 bases: TGTGCCAGCAGTTTTGGGGGGTATAGCAATCAGCCCCAGCATTTT. Protein sequence: CASSFGGYSNQPQHF.